The source of this T cell receptor beta chain is a study of T cell responses to AZD1222 COVID-19 vaccine. The method was immunoSEQ multiplex PCR; TCRdb's version includes in-frame clones alone and lacks a portion of them. The profile shows under 80,000 clones, 79% of them singletons. Findings and limits, study-wide: The peak T cell response came first, and repertoires were sampled only after it. Donors, mostly white British, included more females; clonal diversity was possibly underestimated.

Comments on this clone: Its antigen is undetermined. In the same sample, other DNA sequences code for this CDR3.

V lost 4 bases to trimming and J lost 10 bases, with 15 bases between them. CDR1 and CDR2 (germline): SGDLS, YYNGEE. The CDR3 extends over 14 amino acids. This sequence originates from an adult in good health. The V call is TRBV9, the J call TRBJ1-6; D may be TRBD1 (5 bases). The starting material was peripheral blood, obtained on day 0 of MenACWY control vaccination. DNA of the CDR3: TGTGCCAGCAGCCCCTCGGGGGGGGGATCACCCCTCCACTTT. Residues: CASSPSGGGSPLHF. Based on the CDR3 plus reference TRBV9 and TRBJ1-6, the full variable domain is DSGVTQTPKHLITATGQRVTLRCSPRSGDLSVYWYQQSLDQGLQFLIQYYNGEERAKGNILERFSAQQFPDLHSELNLSSLELGDSALYFCASSPSGGGSPLHFGNGTRLTVT.